This T cell receptor beta chain comes out of a study of blood T cell repertoires in COVID-19. This table comes from immunoSEQ multiplex PCR, and its TCRdb copy is limited to in-frame clones, with some not included. The table lists about 280,000 clones, around 83% of them singletons. Those designated as exposed participants met a COVID-19 case within 2 weeks before study entry. A remark on this clone: In the same sample, other DNA sequences code for this CDR3.

Germline CDR1 SGHRS, CDR2 YFSETQ. The V end was cut by 1 base, the J end by 7 bases, with 6 bases between. This CDR3 has 12 amino acids. The specimen sequenced was PBMCs or T cells enriched from blood (not recorded which). This clonotype was obtained from a man aged 40-49 years who had been exposed to COVID-19. The chain employs TRBV5-1 and TRBJ1-5, with D hard to call. CDR3 protein: CASSLSGQPQHF. The CDR3 nucleotides read TGCGCCAGCAGCTTGTCGGGGCAGCCCCAGCATTTT.